This T cell receptor (beta chain) derives from a study of HIV-infected children after antiretroviral therapy interruption. The overall study: Weeks 0, 12, interruption end (24 or 48), and about 3 years post-study gave interruption-arm samples.

Specified treatment: PENTA 11 planned treatment interruption arm or continuous ART arm. The TCR library was built from RNA with a 3' RACE protocol and unique molecular identifiers. Each CDR3 protein is one row after TCRdb ran MiXCR on the 3' RACE reads. This table holds more than 85,000 distinct CDR3 sequences, 6.9% found once. The receptor was derived from a pool of human donors with HIV. The source material was CD45RA+ CD4+ T cells from PBMCs, pooled from several time points, sampled from a donor given antiretroviral therapy, either interrupted or continuous. Subset of the sample: naive CD4+ CD45RA+ CD45RO- T cells.

In DNA form, the CDR3 reads TGCGCCAGCAGCTATAACAGGGACACCGGGGAGCTGTTTTTT. It yields the protein CASSYNRDTGELFF. The V and J genes are TRBV5-1 and TRBJ2-2; D is perhaps TRBD1 (6 bases). Trimming took 3 bases from V and 3 from J, leaving 9 bases between them. In germline, CDR1 is SGHRS, CDR2 YFSETQ. The CDR3 totals 14 residues.